The 19 T cell receptor beta chains below come from one sample, sequenced in a study of T cell changes during pregnancy in multiple sclerosis (dated by TCRdb to the late 2010s). Libraries came from the immunoSEQ multiplex PCR assay. What TCRdb holds here is the immuneACCESS table cut down to in-frame rearrangements. Part of the clones is not present; checked against another copy, under half of the missing clones reflect an unresolved V gene, and the others are unexplained. The sample table lists tens of thousands of clones, approximately 92% of them with a count of one. The top ten clones comprise under 3.5% of the sample. The sample was CD8+ T cells from peripheral blood mononuclear cells, taken in the third trimester of pregnancy. Source of these receptors: a female donor in good health, enrolled as a control in a pregnancy study.

The chain joins TRBV5-6 to TRBJ2-1, with D maybe TRBD1 (6 bases). The CDR3 consists of 18 residues. Germline V gene sequence: CDR1 SGHDT, CDR2 YYEEEE. Trimming took 5 bases from V and 2 from J, leaving 23 bases between them. DNA of the CDR3: TGTGCCAGCAGGTATGGACAGTACCTTTCTCCCACCTACAATGAGCAGTTCTTC. Its protein product is CASRYGQYLSPTYNEQFF.

This clone appeared once. The chain has TRBV6-5 and TRBJ1-4; 7 positions agree with TRBD1. Unmatched junction bases numbered 7, after V lost 4 bases and J lost 8 bases. The CDR3 consists of 14 residues. CDR1 is MNHEY and CDR2 is SVGAGI in the germline V gene. The CDR3 here is CASSLIQGNEKLFF. The CDR3 coding sequence is TGTGCCAGCAGTTTGATACAGGGGAACGAAAAACTGTTTTTT.

This clone was seen only a few times. The V call is TRBV7-6, the J call TRBJ1-5, with D possibly being TRBD1 (5 bases). Germline V gives CDR1 SGHVS, CDR2 FNYEAQ. The CDR3 is 13 amino acids. The V gene lost 0 bases and the J gene lost 10 bases, with 10 bases spanning the gap. CDR3 sequence reads: CASSLAPREPQHF. The CDR3 nucleotides read TGTGCCAGCAGCTTAGCGCCCAGGGAACCCCAGCATTTT.

The V and J genes are TRBV9 and TRBJ2-2, with D tentatively TRBD1 (6 bases). Looked up from germline, CDR1 is SGDLS and CDR2 is YYNGEE. The V end was cut by 0 bases, the J end by 5 bases, with 14 bases between. This CDR3 contains 16 residues. This CDR3 reads CASSVDVGARTGELFF. The CDR3 DNA follows: TGTGCCAGCAGCGTAGACGTGGGGGCGCGGACCGGGGAGCTGTTTTTT. Complete variable domain (other parts from reference TRBV9 and TRBJ2-2): DSGVTQTPKHLITATGQRVTLRCSPRSGDLSVYWYQQSLDQGLQFLIQYYNGEERAKGNILERFSAQQFPDLHSELNLSSLELGDSALYFCASSVDVGARTGELFFGEGSRLTVL.

V and J are TRBV7-2 and TRBJ1-6; TRBD1 is a possible D gene (5 bases). The CDR3 extends over 15 amino acids. Looked up from germline, CDR1 is SGHTA and CDR2 is FQGNSA. V lost 5 bases to trimming and J lost 6 bases, with 14 bases between them. The CDR3 region has the DNA TGTGCCAGCAGCCTCGTCGGACAAAGTAATTCACCCCTCCACTTT. It specifies CASSLVGQSNSPLHF.

This clone was detected once. The V gene is TRBV7-2, the J gene TRBJ1-3, with a tentative D call TRBD1 (6 bases). Germline CDR1 is SGHTA and CDR2 is FQGNSA. V lost 4 bases to trimming and J lost 3 bases, with 16 bases between them. The CDR3 length is 16 residues. CDR3 DNA sequence: TGTGCCAGCAGCTCCCTTCGGACAGTCGATGGAAACACCATATATTTT. Its protein product is CASSSLRTVDGNTIYF.

The J gene is TRBJ2-2, the V gene TRBV29-1; D is possibly TRBD1 (6 bases). Germline CDR1 and CDR2: SQVTM and ANQGSEA. The CDR3 is 15 amino acids. Trimming took off 2 bases at V and 6 bases at J, with 16 bases between the two ends. The CDR3 is CSVESGQRYAGELFF. In nucleotides, the CDR3 is TGCAGCGTTGAAAGTGGACAGAGATACGCCGGGGAGCTGTTTTTT.

This clone was counted a few times. The chain joins TRBV4-1 to TRBJ1-1; D unclear. The CDR3 is 14 amino acids. Between the trimmed V and J ends, which lost 1 base and 1 base, there was a span of 7 bases. Germline-derived CDR1 and CDR2 are MGHRA and YSYEKL. For the CDR3, the DNA is TGCGCCAGCAGCCAAGTAGTCGGGAACACTGAAGCTTTCTTT. Protein product: CASSQVVGNTEAFF.

The rearrangement joins TRBV6-5 to TRBJ2-7, with D uncertain. V was cut by 3 bases and J by 2 bases, with 11 bases left in between. Germline CDR1 MNHEY, CDR2 SVGAGI. The CDR3 has 14 residues. The CDR3: CASSYSEHPYEQYF. CDR3 sequence (DNA): TGTGCCAGCAGTTATTCGGAGCACCCCTACGAGCAGTACTTC.

V usage is TRBV4-3 and J usage is TRBJ2-2, with 8 nucleotides matching TRBD2. The ends lost 1 base at V and 1 base at J; junction bases unmatched: 2. Germline CDR1 reads LGHNA; CDR2 reads YSLEER. The CDR3 length is 16 residues. The CDR3 DNA follows: TGCGCCAGCAGCCAAGGACGGGGGGGGAACACCGGGGAGCTGTTTTTT. This translates into CASSQGRGGNTGELFF.

This sequence joins TRBV2 and TRBJ1-1; no reliable D call. CDR1 is SNHLY and CDR2 is FYNNEI in the germline V gene. Trimming removed 5 bases at V and 0 bases at J, with 7 bases between. The CDR3 extends over 13 amino acids. CDR3 residues: CASSSGMNTEAFF. DNA for the CDR3: TGTGCCAGCAGTTCCGGGATGAACACTGAAGCTTTCTTT. Looking up the rest from reference TRBV2 and TRBJ1-1 gives the full variable domain: EPEVTQTPSHQVTQMGQEVILRCVPISNHLYFYWYRQILGQKVEFLVSFYNNEISEKSEIFDDQFSVERPDGSNFTLKIRSTKLEDSAMYFCASSSGMNTEAFFGQGTRLTVV.

V gene TRBV5-8 combines with J gene TRBJ1-1, with a possible D match to TRBD1 (6 bases). CDR3 length equals 12 residues. The germline V gene encodes CDR1 SGHTS and CDR2 YDEGEE. Trimming removed 0 bases at V and 7 bases at J, with 7 bases between. The CDR3 DNA reads as TGTGCCAGCAGCTTGGGGACAGATGAAGCTTTCTTT. Its translation: CASSLGTDEAFF.

This clone was counted only a few times. V usage is TRBV6-5 and J usage is TRBJ2-7; 10 nucleotides match TRBD1. This CDR3 region has 12 residues. Germline assignment: CDR1 MNHEY and CDR2 SVGAGI. V was pared by 7 bases and J by 5 bases, with 2 bases of the junction left unmatched. CDR3 sequence (DNA): TGTGCCAGCACGGGGACAGGGGACGAGCAGTACTTC. Translation: CASTGTGDEQYF.

CDR3 sequence (DNA): TGTGCCAGCAGCGCGGGAGTCTATGGCTACACCTTC. This sequence encodes CASSAGVYGYTF. The chain recombines TRBV9 with TRBJ1-2; D is undetermined. There are 12 residues in the CDR3. Trimming took 3 bases from V and 4 from J, leaving 7 bases between them. Germline values: CDR1 SGDLS, CDR2 YYNGEE.

The chain links TRBV9 to TRBJ2-7; 10 bases are shared with TRBD1. The CDR3 spans 16 residues. V trimming: 0 bases; J trimming: 2 bases; junction bases outside the gene matches: 5. In germline, CDR1 is SGDLS, CDR2 YYNGEE. For the CDR3, the DNA is TGTGCCAGCAGCGTAGGTCGGGACAGGGGCGCCTACGAGCAGTACTTC. Protein sequence: CASSVGRDRGAYEQYF.

The chain recombines TRBV19 with TRBJ1-2; 7 bases line up with TRBD1. V gave up 0 bases and J gave up 3 bases; unmatched junction bases: 10. Germline loops: CDR1 LNHDA, CDR2 SQIVND (reference sequence). The CDR3 extends over 17 amino acids. The CDR3 reads CASSIDQETGNYYGYTF. The DNA for the CDR3 is TGTGCCAGTAGTATAGACCAAGAGACAGGGAACTACTATGGCTACACCTTC.

The V call is TRBV10-2, the J call TRBJ2-7; 8 nucleotides agree with TRBD1. In germline, CDR1 is WSHSY, CDR2 SAAADI. V was pared by 7 bases and J by 4 bases, with 9 bases of the junction left unmatched. CDR3 length: 14 residues. The CDR3 DNA is TGCGCCAGCAAATTCGGGACAGGTGCTTACGAGCAGTACTTC. The encoded protein is CASKFGTGAYEQYF.

This clone appeared a single time. The V gene is TRBV5-6, the J gene TRBJ1-2; 7 bases match TRBD1. J was trimmed by 1 base and V by 4 bases; bases with no gene match: 7. Per germline, CDR1 SGHDT and CDR2 YYEEEE. The CDR3 runs to 15 residues. For the CDR3, the DNA is TGTGCCAGCAGCGCCTGGACAGGCTTTAACTATGGCTACACCTTC. Its protein product is CASSAWTGFNYGYTF.

The genes are TRBV6-4 and TRBJ2-3; 9 positions match TRBD1. The CDR3 has 14 residues. Germline V gene lookup returns CDR1 MRHNA and CDR2 SNTAGT. V gave up 2 bases and J gave up 3 bases; unmatched junction bases: 0. This CDR3 is CASSDGTGTDTQYF. The CDR3 DNA reads TGTGCCAGCAGTGACGGGACAGGGACAGATACGCAGTATTTT.